This is a list of T cell receptor beta chains from one sample in a study of blood T cell repertoires in COVID-19. Produced via immunoSEQ multiplex PCR; TCRdb's table is partial and in-frame only. The sample holds 60,000 to 70,000 clones, 74% seen once. Material for sequencing was peripheral blood. The receptors come from a woman of 80 years or more with acute or convalescent COVID-19. CDR3s include the opening cysteine and the closing phenylalanine or tryptophan. D genes are given only for firm matches. Part of the rows lack a size; the others show once, few, many or a class for expanded clones.

j_gene | d_gene | abundance | v_gene | len | CDR3aa
TRBJ2-7 | - | - | TRBV30 | 12 | CAWSPHQDEQYF
TRBJ2-7 | - | - | TRBV12-3/TRBV12-4 | 12 | CASSPFSYEQYF
TRBJ1-1 | TRBD1 | - | TRBV5-6 | 15 | CASSLEGTGGRGAFF
TRBJ2-2 | TRBD1 | - | TRBV28 | 15 | CASSLATGGTGELFF
TRBJ1-1 | TRBD1 | - | TRBV6-6 | 15 | CASSPPRQGYTEAFF
TRBJ1-2 | - | - | TRBV10-3 | 13 | CAITVDTAYGYTF
TRBJ2-1 | TRBD2 | once | TRBV5-1 | 15 | CASSLFAGAGSEQFF
TRBJ2-3 | TRBD2 | - | TRBV2 | 17 | CASSGTSGGTSTDTQYF
TRBJ2-2 | - | - | TRBV5-1 | 15 | CASSLAGAGTGELFF
TRBJ1-4 | - | - | TRBV5-1 | 15 | CASSLARGSNEKLFF
TRBJ2-4 | TRBD2 | - | TRBV7-2 | 16 | CASSLPESGSKNIQYF
TRBJ1-5 | - | - | TRBV27 | 15 | CASRETGVSNQPQHF
TRBJ2-1 | TRBD2 | - | TRBV20-1 | 16 | CSASPLLTSGSNEQFF
TRBJ1-2 | - | once | TRBV7-9 | 13 | CASSLGRVDGYTF
TRBJ1-3 | TRBD1 | - | TRBV6-5 | 15 | CASSYRTGNGNTIYF
TRBJ2-7 | TRBD2 | - | TRBV7-6 | 16 | CASSPRSSGRTHEQYF
TRBJ1-4 | - | - | TRBV5-1 | 15 | CASSAYSATNEKLFF
TRBJ1-1 | - | few | TRBV27 | 13 | CASSLRMNTEAFF
TRBJ2-7 | - | - | TRBV11-2 | 14 | CASSLKTGSYEQYF
TRBJ1-1 | - | few | TRBV7-9 | 11 | CAIGVNGEAFF
TRBJ1-2 | - | - | TRBV24-1 | 13 | CATSENRVYGYTF
TRBJ2-3 | - | few | TRBV30 | 14 | CAWSVRRESDTQYF
TRBJ2-1 | - | - | TRBV12-2 | 15 | CASRLSREDYNEQFF